The 4 T cell receptor beta chains listed next were all sequenced from one sample in a study of blood T cell repertoires in COVID-19. TCRdb keeps only in-frame clones here, not all; method: immunoSEQ multiplex PCR. Of around 150,000 clones in the sample, around 80% were seen once. Sequencing was done on a sample of peripheral blood. Receptors originate from a woman aged 50 to 65 in a cohort sampled during active or convalescent COVID-19.

V gene TRBV19 combines with J gene TRBJ1-5; 9 bases agree with TRBD1. The CDR3 runs 17 residues. Losses at the gene ends were 6 bases for V and 2 bases for J; bases not matched to a gene: 11. The germline V gene encodes CDR1 LNHDA and CDR2 SQIVND (reference sequence). The CDR3 here is CASRTGGGLFGNQPQHF. The CDR3 nucleotides are TGTGCCAGTAGGACAGGGGGGGGACTTTTTGGCAATCAGCCCCAGCATTTT.

The chain has TRBV4-1 and TRBJ2-7; tentative D call: TRBD2 (6 bases). Germline V gene data show CDR1 as MGHRA and CDR2 as YSYEKL. V was cut by 2 bases and J by 3 bases, with 20 bases left in between. There are 17 residues in the CDR3. For the CDR3, the DNA is TGCGCCAGCAGCCAATCTCCCGGGGCGGGGCCGAACTACGAGCAGTACTTC. Translating it yields CASSQSPGAGPNYEQYF.

The rearrangement joins TRBV5-6 to TRBJ2-5; D may be TRBD2 (5 bases). Germline assignment: CDR1 SGHDT and CDR2 YYEEEE. The CDR3 runs 15 residues. Trimming pared 0 bases from V and 4 bases from J, leaving 13 bases between. CDR3 loop: CASSLEVDYIETQYF. The DNA for the CDR3 is TGTGCCAGCAGCTTGGAAGTAGACTACATAGAGACCCAGTACTTC.

The chain carries TRBV7-2 and TRBJ1-2; TRBD1 matches 7 bases. The CDR3 is 13 residues long. Per germline, CDR1 SGHTA and CDR2 FQGNSA. The J segment lost 4 bases and the V segment lost 5 bases, leaving 4 bases of the junction unmatched. The CDR3: CASSQDRFYGYTF. DNA of the CDR3: TGTGCCAGCAGCCAGGACAGGTTCTATGGCTACACCTTC.